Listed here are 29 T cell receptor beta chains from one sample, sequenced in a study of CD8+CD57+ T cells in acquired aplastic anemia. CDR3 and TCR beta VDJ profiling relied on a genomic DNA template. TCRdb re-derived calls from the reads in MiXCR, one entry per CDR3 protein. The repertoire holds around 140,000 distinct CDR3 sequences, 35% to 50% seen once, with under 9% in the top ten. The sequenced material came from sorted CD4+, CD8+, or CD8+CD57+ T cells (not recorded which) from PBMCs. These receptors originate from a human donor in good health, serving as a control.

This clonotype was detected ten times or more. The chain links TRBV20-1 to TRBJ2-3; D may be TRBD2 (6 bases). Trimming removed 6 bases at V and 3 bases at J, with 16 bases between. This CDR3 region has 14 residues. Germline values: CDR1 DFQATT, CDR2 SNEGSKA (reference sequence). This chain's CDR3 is CSAKAPGTTDTQYF. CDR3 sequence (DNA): TGCAGTGCCAAAGCACCCGGGACTACAGATACGCAGTATTTT.

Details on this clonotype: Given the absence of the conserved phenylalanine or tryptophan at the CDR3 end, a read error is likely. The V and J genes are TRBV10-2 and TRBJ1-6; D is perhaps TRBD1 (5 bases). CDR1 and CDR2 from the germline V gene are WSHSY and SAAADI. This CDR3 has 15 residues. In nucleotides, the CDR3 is TGCGCCAGCAGGACAGCAGTCTCCTTTAATTCACCCCTCCACTAT. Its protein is CASRTAVSFNSPLHY.

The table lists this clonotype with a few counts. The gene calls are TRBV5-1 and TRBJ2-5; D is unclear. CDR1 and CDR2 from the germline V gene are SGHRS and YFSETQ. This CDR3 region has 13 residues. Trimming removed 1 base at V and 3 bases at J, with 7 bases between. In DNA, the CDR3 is TGCGCCAGCAGCTTGACTACAAAAGAGACCCAGTACTTC. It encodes CASSLTTKETQYF.

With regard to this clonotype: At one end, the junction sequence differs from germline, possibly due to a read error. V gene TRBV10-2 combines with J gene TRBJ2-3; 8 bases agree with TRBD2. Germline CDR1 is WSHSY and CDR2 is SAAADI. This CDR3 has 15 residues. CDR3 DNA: TGTGCCAGCAGTGAGGCGGGAGGATACTTAGATACGCAGTGTTTT. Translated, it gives CASSEAGGYLDTQCF.

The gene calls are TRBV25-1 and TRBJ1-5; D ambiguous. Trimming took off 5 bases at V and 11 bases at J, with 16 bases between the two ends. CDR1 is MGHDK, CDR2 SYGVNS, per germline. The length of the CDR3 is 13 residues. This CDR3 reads CASSTSRTETQHF. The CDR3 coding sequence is TGTGCCAGCAGTACTAGCAGAACCGAGACCCAGCATTTT.

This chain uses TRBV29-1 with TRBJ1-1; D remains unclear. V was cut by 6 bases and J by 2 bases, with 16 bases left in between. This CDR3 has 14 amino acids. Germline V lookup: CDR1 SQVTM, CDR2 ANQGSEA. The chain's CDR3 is CSVAPGSVNTEAFF. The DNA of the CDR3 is TGCAGCGTGGCCCCGGGGAGTGTTAACACTGAAGCTTTCTTT.

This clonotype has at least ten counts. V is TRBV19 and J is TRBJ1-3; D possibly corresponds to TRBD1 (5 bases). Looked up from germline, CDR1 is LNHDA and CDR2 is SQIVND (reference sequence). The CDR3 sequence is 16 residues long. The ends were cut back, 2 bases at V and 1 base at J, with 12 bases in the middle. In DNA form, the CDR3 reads TGTGCCAGTAGTATAACCGAAGGGGCGTCTGGAAACACCATATATTTT. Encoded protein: CASSITEGASGNTIYF.

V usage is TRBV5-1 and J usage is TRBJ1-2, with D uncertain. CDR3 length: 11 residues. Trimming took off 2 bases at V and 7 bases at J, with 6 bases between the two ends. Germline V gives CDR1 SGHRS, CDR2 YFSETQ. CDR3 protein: CASSLGFGYTF. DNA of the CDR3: TGCGCCAGCAGCTTAGGGTTTGGCTACACCTTC.

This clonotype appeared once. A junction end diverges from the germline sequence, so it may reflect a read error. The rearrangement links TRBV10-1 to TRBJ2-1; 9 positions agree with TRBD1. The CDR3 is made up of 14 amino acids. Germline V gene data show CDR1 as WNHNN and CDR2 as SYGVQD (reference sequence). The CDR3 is CASRYRDRVDEQFF. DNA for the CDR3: TGTGCCAGCAGATACCGGGACAGGGTGGATGAGCAGTTCTTC.

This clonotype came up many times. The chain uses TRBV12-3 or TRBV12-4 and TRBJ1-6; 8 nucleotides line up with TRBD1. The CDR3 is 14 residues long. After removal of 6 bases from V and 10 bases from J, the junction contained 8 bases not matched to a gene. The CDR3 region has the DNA TGTGCCAGCAGACAACAGGGGGTGGCCTCACCCCTCCACTTT. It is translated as CASRQQGVASPLHF.

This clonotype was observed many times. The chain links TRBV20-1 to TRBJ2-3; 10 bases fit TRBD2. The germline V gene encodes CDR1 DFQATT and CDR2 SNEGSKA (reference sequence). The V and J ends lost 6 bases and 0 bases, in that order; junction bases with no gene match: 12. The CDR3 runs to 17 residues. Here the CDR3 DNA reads TGCAGTGCCCCAACCCTCGGACTAGCGGCAAGCACAGATACGCAGTATTTT. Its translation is CSAPTLGLAASTDTQYF.

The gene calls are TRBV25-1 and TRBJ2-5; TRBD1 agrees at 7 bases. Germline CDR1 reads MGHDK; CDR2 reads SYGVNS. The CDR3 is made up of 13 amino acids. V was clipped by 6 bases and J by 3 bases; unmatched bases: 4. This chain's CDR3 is CASRPTGEETQYF. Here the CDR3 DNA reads TGTGCCAGCAGGCCTACAGGGGAAGAGACCCAGTACTTC.

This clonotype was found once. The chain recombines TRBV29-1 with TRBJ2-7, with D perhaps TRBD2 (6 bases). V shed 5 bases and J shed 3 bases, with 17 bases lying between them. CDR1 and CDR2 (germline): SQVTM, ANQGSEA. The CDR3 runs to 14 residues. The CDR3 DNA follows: TGCAGCGTTCACCCCGTTCAGGGAGGCTACGAGCAGTACTTC. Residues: CSVHPVQGGYEQYF.

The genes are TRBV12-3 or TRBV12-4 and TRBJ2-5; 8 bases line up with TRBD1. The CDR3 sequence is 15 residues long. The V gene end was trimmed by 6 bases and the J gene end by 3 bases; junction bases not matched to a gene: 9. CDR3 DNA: TGTGCCAGCAGCTCCCACCGGACAGGGAAAGAGACCCAGTACTTC. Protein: CASSSHRTGKETQYF.

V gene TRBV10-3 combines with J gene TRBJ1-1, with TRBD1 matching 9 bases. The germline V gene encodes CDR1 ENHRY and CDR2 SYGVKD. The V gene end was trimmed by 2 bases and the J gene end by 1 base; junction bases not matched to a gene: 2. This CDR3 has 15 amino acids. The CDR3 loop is CAISEPGQGNTEAFF. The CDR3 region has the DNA TGTGCCATCAGTGAGCCGGGACAGGGGAACACTGAAGCTTTCTTT.

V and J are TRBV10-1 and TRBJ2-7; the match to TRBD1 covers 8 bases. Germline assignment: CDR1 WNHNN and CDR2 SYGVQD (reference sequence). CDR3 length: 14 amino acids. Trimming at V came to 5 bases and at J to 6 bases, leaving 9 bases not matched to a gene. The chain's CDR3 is CASSRTGSPREQYF. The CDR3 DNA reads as TGCGCCAGCAGTAGGACAGGGAGTCCTCGCGAGCAGTACTTC.

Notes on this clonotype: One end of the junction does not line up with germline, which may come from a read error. The CDR3 sequence: CSARGERSSYNEQFF. For the CDR3, the DNA is TGCAGTGCGAGAGGCGAACGGAGCTCCTACAATGAGCAGTTCTTC. V usage is TRBV20-1 and J usage is TRBJ2-1; unclear D gene. Per the germline V gene, CDR1 is DFQATT and CDR2 is SNEGSKA (reference sequence). The CDR3 is 15 residues long.

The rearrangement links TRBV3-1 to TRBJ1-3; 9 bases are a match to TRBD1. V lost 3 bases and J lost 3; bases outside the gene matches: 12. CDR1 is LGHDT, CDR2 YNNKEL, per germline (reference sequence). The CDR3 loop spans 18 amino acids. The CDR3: CASSHPVGTGGFGNTIYF. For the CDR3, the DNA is TGTGCCAGCAGCCATCCGGTCGGAACAGGGGGCTTTGGAAACACCATATATTTT. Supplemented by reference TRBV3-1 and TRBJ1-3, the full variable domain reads DTAVSQTPKYLVTQMGNDKSIKCEQNLGHDTMYWYKQDSKKFLKIMFSYNNKELIINETVPNRFSPKSPDKAHLNLHINSLELGDSAVYFCASSHPVGTGGFGNTIYFGEGSWLTVV.

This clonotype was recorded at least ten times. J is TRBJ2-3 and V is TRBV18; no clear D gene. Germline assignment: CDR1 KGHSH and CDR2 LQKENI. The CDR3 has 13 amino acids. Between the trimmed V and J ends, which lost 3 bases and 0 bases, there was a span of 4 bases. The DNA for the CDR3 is TGTGCCAGCTCACCCCAAAGCACAGATACGCAGTATTTT. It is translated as CASSPQSTDTQYF.

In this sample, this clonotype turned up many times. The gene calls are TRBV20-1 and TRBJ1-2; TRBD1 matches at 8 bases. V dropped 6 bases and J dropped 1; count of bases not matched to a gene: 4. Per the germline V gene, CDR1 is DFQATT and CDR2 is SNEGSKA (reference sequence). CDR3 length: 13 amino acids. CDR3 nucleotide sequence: TGCAGTGCGGGGGACAGGAATAACTATGGCTACACCTTC. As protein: CSAGDRNNYGYTF.

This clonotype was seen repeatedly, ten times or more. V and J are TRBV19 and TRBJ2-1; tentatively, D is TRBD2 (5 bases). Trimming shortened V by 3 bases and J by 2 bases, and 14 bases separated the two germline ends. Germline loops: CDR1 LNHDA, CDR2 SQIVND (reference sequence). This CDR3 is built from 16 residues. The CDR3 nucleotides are TGTGCCAGTAGTATCCCTCGGGGATTAGCCTACAATGAGCAGTTCTTC. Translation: CASSIPRGLAYNEQFF.

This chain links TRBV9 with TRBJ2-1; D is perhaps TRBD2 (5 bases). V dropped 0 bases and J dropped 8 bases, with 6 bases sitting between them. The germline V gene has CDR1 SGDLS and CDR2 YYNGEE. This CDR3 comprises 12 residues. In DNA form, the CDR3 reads TGTGCCAGCAGCGTAGTGAGGGATGAGCAGTTCTTC. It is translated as CASSVVRDEQFF.

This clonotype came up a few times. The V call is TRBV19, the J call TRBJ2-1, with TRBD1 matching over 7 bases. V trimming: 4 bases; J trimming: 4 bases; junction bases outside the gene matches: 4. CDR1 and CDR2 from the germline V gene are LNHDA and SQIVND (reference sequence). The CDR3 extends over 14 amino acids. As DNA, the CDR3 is TGTGCCAGTAGTAACAGGGGTCATTACAATGAGCAGTTCTTC. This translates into CASSNRGHYNEQFF.

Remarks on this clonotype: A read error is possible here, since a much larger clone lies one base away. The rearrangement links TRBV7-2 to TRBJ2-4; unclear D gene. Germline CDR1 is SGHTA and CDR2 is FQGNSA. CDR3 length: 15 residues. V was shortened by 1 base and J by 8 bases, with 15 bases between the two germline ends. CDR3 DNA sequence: TGTGCCAGCAGCTTAGGTGGTGGAGCAGGCTACATTCAGTACTTC. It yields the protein CASSLGGGAGYIQYF. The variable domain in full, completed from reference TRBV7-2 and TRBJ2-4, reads GAGVSQSPSNKVTEKGKDVELRCDPISGHTALYWYRQSLGQGLEFLIYFQGNSAPDKSGLPSDRFSAERTGGSVSTLTIQRTQQEDSAVYLCASSLGGGAGYIQYFGAGTRLSVL.

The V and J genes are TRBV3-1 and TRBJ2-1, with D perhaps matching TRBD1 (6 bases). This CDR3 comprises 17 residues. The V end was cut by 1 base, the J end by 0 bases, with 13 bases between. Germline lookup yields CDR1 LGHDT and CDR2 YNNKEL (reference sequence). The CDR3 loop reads CASSQGGLSSSYNEQFF. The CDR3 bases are TGTGCCAGCAGCCAAGGGGGGCTTTCAAGCTCCTACAATGAGCAGTTCTTC.

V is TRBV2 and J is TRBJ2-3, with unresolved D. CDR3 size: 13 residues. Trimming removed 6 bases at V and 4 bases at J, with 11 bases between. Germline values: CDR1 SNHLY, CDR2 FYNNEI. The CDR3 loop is CASRHSQSDTQYF. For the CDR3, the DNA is TGTGCCAGCAGACACAGTCAGTCAGATACGCAGTATTTT.

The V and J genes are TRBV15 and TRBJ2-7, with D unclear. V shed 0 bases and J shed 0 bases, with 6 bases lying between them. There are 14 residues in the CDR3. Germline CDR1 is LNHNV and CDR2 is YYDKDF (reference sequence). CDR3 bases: TGTGCCACCAGCAGAGAAGATGACTCCTACGAGCAGTACTTC. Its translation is CATSREDDSYEQYF.

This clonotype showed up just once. The DNA for the CDR3 is TGTGCCACCAGCAGCAGGAGGGCAGGGGATCAGCCCCAGCATTTT. Residues: CATSSRRAGDQPQHF. The rearrangement links TRBV15 to TRBJ1-5, with D possibly matching TRBD1 (6 bases). Germline-derived CDR1 and CDR2 are LNHNV and YYDKDF (reference sequence). Trimming pared 3 bases from V and 5 bases from J, leaving 14 bases between. CDR3 size: 15 residues. Drawing the rest from reference TRBV15 and TRBJ1-5, the complete variable domain is DAMVIQNPRYQVTQFGKPVTLSCSQTLNHNVMYWYQQKSSQAPKLLFHYYDKDFNNEADTPDNFQSRRPNTSFCFLDIRSPGLGDTAMYLCATSSRRAGDQPQHFGDGTRLSIL.

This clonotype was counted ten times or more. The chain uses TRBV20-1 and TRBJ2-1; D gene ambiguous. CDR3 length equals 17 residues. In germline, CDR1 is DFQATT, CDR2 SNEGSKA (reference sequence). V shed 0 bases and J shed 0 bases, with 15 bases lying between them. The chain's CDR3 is CSAREFLGPSSYNEQFF. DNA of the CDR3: TGCAGTGCTAGAGAGTTCCTAGGCCCCAGCTCCTACAATGAGCAGTTCTTC.